These T cell receptor beta chains were read from a single sample in a study of blood T cell repertoires in COVID-19. This table comes from immunoSEQ multiplex PCR, and its TCRdb copy is limited to in-frame clones, with some not included. Of tens of thousands of clones in the sample, around 90% were seen once. Specimen: peripheral blood. All receptors derive from a human donor with active COVID-19. The donor label of this sample is uncertain. The CDR3 runs from the conserved cysteine through the conserved F or W. Fields, in order: J gene, V gene, D gene, clone size, CDR3 DNA, CDR3 protein. A D gene is named only where the DNA matches it firmly. Clone size is not always given. Where it is, it says once, few, many or a class for expanded clones.

TRBJ2-3,TRBV5-6,NA,NA,TGTGCCTCACGACTATCCTCTTCGGGTACGCAGTATTTT,CASRLSSSGTQYF
TRBJ1-3,TRBV11-2,NA,NA,TGTGCCAGCAGCTATCTCAGGGATCTCCCCTCTGGAAACACCATATATTTT,CASSYLRDLPSGNTIYF
TRBJ2-7,TRBV12-3/TRBV12-4,NA,NA,TGTGCCAGCAGGAAGGGGTTCGAGCAGTACTTC,CASRKGFEQYF
TRBJ2-3,TRBV4-2,NA,NA,TGTGCCAGCAGAAGCGGTAGCACAGATACGCAGTATTTT,CASRSGSTDTQYF
TRBJ2-1,TRBV6-5,TRBD2,once,TGTGCCAGCAGTCAACTAGCGGGAGCGGGCAATGAGCAGTTCTTC,CASSQLAGAGNEQFF
TRBJ1-5,TRBV6-5,TRBD1,NA,TGTGCCAGCAGTACCGGGACAGGCAATCAGCCCCAGCATTTT,CASSTGTGNQPQHF
TRBJ2-7,TRBV3-1/TRBV3-2,NA,NA,TGTGCCAGCAGCCGGGAGGTTGGAGTTGGGGGCGAGCAGTACTTC,CASSREVGVGGEQYF
TRBJ1-1,TRBV15,TRBD1,NA,TGTGCCACCATGAAGTACGGACAGGGGCGAACTCAAGCTTTCTTT,CATMKYGQGRTQAFF
TRBJ2-6,TRBV23-1,NA,NA,TGCGCCAGCAGTCAACTGGCCCAGGACAGTAGATCCTCTGGCGGCAACGTCCTGACTTTC,CASSQLAQDSRSSGGNVLTF
TRBJ2-5,TRBV3-1/TRBV3-2,TRBD2,once,TGTGCCAGCAGCCAATCACTAGCGAGGGAGACCCAGTACTTC,CASSQSLARETQYF
TRBJ2-7,TRBV7-9,TRBD1,few,TGTGCCAGCAGCTTTCGGGACAGCAGGCAGTACTTC,CASSFRDSRQYF